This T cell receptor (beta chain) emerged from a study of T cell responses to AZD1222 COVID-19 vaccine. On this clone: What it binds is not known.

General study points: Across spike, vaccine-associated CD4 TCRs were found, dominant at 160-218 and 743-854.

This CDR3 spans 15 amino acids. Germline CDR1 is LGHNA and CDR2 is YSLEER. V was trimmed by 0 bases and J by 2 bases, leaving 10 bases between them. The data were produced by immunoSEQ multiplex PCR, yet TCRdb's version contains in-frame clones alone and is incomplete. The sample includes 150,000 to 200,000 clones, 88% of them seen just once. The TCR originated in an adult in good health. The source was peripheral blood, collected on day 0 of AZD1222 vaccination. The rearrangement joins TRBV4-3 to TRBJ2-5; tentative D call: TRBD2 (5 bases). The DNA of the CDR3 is TGCGCCAGCAGCCAAGAGAGGGCGTATCAAGAGACCCAGTACTTC. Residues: CASSQERAYQETQYF.